The TCR beta chain under discussion was sequenced for a study of T cells in women clearing cervical HPV infection. On the study more broadly: Cases' blood sampling followed lesion detection by median roughly 150 days (90 to 200).

Cervical HPV DNA detected by MY09/MY11 PCR, typed by dot-blot. Trimming pared 5 bases from V and 4 bases from J, leaving 18 bases between. The CDR3 sequence is 16 residues long. Germline V gene sequence: CDR1 DFQATT, CDR2 SNEGSKA (reference sequence). Details on this clone: The CDR3 end is not reached by the read, which stops 3 residues before it; the germline J gene fills it in.

This table comes from immunoSEQ multiplex PCR, and its TCRdb copy is limited to in-frame clones, with some not included. Its listing shows tens of thousands of clones. This receptor was obtained from a woman aged 18 to 75 with a cervical HPV16 infection that either progressed to CIN3+ or cleared (not recorded which). The sequenced sample consisted of blood buffy coat. The chain has TRBV20-1 and TRBJ2-6, with TRBD2 as a possible D gene (7 bases). CDR3 protein: CSAGLGGAPGANVLTF. The covered CDR3 bases are TGCAGTGCTGGCCTAGGGGGGGCGCCCGGGGCCAACGTC.